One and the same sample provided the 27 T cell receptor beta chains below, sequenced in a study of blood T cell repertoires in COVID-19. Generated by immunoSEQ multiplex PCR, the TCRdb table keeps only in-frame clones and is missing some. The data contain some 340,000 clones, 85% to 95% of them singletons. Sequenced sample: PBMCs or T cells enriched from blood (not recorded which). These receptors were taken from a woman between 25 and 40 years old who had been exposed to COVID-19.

In DNA form, the CDR3 reads TGTGCCACCAGTGATGACAGAATGAGGAAACTGTTTTTT. Amino acid sequence: CATSDDRMRKLFF. The J gene is TRBJ1-4, the V gene TRBV24-1; TRBD1 is a possible D gene (5 bases). V lost 3 bases and J 11 bases, leaving 12 bases between the germline ends. There are 13 residues in the CDR3. CDR1 is KGHDR and CDR2 is SFDVKD in the germline V gene.

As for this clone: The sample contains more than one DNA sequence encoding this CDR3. In DNA form, the CDR3 reads TGTGCCATCAGTGAGTCTGGACAGTACACTGAAGCTTTCTTT. This encodes CAISESGQYTEAFF. The chain couples TRBV10-3 to TRBJ1-1; maybe TRBD1 (6 bases). This CDR3 contains 14 residues. The V end lost 0 bases, the J end lost 3 bases, and 8 bases lay between the germline ends. CDR1 and CDR2 from the germline V gene are ENHRY and SYGVKD.

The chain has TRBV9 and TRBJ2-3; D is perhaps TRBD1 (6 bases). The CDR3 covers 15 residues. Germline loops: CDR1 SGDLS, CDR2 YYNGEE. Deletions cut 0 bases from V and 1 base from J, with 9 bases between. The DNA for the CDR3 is TGTGCCAGCAGCGTAGTGGGGGCTGGCACAGATACGCAGTATTTT. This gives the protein CASSVVGAGTDTQYF.

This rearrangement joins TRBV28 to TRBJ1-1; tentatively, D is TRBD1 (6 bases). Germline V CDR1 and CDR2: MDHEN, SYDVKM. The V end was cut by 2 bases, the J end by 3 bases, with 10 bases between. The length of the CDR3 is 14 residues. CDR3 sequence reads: CASSLQGWDTEAFF. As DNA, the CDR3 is TGTGCCAGCAGTTTACAGGGGTGGGACACTGAAGCTTTCTTT.

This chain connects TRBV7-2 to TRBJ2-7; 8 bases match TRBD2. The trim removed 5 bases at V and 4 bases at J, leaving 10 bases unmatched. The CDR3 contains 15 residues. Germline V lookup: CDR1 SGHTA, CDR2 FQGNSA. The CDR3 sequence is CASSTPSSGGYEQYF. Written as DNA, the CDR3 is TGTGCCAGCAGCACCCCCTCGAGCGGGGGTTACGAGCAGTACTTC.

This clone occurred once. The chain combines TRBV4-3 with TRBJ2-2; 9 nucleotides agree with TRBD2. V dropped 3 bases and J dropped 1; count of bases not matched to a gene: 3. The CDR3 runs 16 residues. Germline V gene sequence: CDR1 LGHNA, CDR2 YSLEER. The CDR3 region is CASSHFSGGNTGELFF. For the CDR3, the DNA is TGCGCCAGCAGCCATTTTAGCGGGGGGAACACCGGGGAGCTGTTTTTT.

The CDR3 DNA reads TGTGCCAGCAGTTTACGTAGGGGGCTCTATGGCTACACCTTC. Translating it yields CASSLRRGLYGYTF. The chain joins TRBV6-5 to TRBJ1-2, with TRBD1 identical over 7 bases. Per the germline V gene, CDR1 is MNHEY and CDR2 is SVGAGI. The CDR3 length is 14 residues. J gave up 4 bases and V 4 bases, and 6 bases lay outside the gene matches.

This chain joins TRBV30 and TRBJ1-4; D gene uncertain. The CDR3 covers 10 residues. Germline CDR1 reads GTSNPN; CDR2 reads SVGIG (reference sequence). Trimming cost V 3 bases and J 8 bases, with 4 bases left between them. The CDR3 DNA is TGTGCCTGGAGCCGGGAAAAACTGTTTTTT. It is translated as CAWSREKLFF.

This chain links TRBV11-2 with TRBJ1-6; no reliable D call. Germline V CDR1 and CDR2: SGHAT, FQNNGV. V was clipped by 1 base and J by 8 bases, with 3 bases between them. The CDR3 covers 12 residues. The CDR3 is CASSLADSPLHF. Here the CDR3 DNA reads TGTGCCAGCAGCTTAGCCGATTCACCCCTCCACTTT.

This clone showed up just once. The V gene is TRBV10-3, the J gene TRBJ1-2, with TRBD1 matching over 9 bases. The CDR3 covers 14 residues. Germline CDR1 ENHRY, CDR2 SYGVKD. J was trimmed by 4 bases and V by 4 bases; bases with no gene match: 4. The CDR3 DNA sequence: TGTGCCATCAGTGGGGGACAGGGCGTCTATGGCTACACCTTC. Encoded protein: CAISGGQGVYGYTF.

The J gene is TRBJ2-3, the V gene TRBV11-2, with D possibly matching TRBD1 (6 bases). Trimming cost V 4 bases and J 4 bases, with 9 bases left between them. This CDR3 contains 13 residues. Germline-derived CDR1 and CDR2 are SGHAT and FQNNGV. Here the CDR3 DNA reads TGTGCCAGCAGCTCAGGGGCCTCAGATACGCAGTATTTT. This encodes CASSSGASDTQYF.

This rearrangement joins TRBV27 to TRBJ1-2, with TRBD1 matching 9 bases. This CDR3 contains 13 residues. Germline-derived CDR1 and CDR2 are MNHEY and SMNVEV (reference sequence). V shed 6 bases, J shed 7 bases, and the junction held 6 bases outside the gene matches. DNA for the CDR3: TGTGCCAGCAGAGACACAGGGGGCGTTGGCTACACCTTC. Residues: CASRDTGGVGYTF.

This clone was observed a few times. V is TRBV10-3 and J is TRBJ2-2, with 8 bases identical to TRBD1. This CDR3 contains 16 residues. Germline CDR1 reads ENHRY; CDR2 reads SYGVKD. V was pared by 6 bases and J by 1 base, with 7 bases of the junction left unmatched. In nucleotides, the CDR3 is TGTGCCATCAGCCGGACAGGGCTAAAGAACACCGGGGAGCTGTTTTTT. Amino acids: CAISRTGLKNTGELFF.

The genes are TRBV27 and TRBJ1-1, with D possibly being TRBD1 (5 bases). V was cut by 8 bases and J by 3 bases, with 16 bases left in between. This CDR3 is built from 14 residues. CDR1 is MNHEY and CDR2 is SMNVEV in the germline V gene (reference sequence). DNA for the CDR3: TGTGCCAGCCGCCTGACGTGGGGCGACACTGAAGCTTTCTTT. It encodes CASRLTWGDTEAFF.

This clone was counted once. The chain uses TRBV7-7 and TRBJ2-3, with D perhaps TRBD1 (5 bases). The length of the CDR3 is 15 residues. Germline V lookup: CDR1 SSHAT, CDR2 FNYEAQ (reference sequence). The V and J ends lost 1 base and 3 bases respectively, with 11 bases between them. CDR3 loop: CASSLGRQPTDTQYF. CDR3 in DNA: TGTGCCAGCAGCTTAGGTAGACAGCCGACAGATACGCAGTATTTT.

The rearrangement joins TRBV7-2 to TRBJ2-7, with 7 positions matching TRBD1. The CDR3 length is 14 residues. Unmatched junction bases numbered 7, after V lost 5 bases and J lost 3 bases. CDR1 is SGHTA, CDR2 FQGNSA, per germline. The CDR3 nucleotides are TGTGCCAGCAGCCCTACAGGGGTTCGCTACGAGCAGTACTTC. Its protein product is CASSPTGVRYEQYF.

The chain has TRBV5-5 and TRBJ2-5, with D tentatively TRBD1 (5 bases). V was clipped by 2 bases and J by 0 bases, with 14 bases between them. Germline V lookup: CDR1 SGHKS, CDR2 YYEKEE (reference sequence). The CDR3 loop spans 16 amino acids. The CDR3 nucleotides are TGTGCCAGCAGCTTACGTCAGGGAACCCACCAAGAGACCCAGTACTTC. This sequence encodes CASSLRQGTHQETQYF.

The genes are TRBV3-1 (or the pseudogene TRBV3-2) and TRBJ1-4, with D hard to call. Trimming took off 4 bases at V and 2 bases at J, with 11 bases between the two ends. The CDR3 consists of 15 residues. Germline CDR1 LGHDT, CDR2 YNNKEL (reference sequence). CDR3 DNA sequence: TGTGCCAGCAGCCTACCGACTGGGACTAATGAAAAACTGTTTTTT. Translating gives CASSLPTGTNEKLFF.

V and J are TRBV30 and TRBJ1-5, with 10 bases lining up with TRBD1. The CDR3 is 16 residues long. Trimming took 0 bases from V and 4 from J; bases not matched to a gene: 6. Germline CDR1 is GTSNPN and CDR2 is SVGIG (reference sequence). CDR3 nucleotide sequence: TGTGCCTGGAGTGTAGAGAGGACAGGGGGAAATCAGCCCCAGCATTTT. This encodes CAWSVERTGGNQPQHF.

The CDR3 DNA sequence: TGTGCCAGCAGTGATACAGGGGGCTGGACTGAAGCTTTCTTT. It is translated as CASSDTGGWTEAFF. The chain employs TRBV6-1 and TRBJ1-1, with 9 nucleotides matching TRBD1. From germline, CDR1 is MNHNS and CDR2 SASEGT. Losses at the gene ends were 3 bases for V and 5 bases for J; bases not matched to a gene: 4. This CDR3 region has 14 residues.

This chain's CDR3 is CASSLVTSGYNEQFF. The CDR3 nucleotides read TGTGCCAGCAGCTTAGTGACTAGCGGATACAATGAGCAGTTCTTC. V is TRBV7-9 and J is TRBJ2-1, with 9 bases identical to TRBD2. Looked up from germline, CDR1 is SEHNR and CDR2 is FQNEAQ (reference sequence). Trimming cost V 1 base and J 4 bases; bases outside gene matches: 2. The CDR3 totals 15 residues.

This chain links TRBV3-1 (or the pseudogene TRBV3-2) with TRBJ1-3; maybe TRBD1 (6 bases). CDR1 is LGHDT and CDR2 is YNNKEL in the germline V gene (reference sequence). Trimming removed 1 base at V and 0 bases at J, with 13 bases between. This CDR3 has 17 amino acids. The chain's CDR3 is CASSQAGQFSSGNTIYF. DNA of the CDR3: TGTGCCAGCAGCCAAGCTGGACAGTTTAGCTCTGGAAACACCATATATTTT.

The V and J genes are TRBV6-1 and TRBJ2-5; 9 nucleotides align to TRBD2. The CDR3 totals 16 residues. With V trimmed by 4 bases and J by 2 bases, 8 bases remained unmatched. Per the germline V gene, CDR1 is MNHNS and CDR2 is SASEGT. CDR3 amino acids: CASSVSSGKGQETQYF. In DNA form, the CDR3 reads TGTGCCAGCAGTGTATCTAGCGGGAAGGGGCAAGAGACCCAGTACTTC.

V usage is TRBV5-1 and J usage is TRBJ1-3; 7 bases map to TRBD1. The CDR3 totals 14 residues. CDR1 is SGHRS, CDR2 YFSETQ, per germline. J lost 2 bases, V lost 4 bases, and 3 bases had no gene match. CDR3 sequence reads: CASSVGQPGNTIYF. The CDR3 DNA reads TGCGCCAGCAGCGTGGGACAGCCTGGAAACACCATATATTTT.

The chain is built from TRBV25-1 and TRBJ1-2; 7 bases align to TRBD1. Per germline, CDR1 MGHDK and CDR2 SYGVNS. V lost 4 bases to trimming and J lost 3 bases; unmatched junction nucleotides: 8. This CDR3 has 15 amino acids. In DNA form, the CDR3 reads TGTGCCAGCAGTGGGGAAGGGGGCAGGGACTATGGCTACACCTTC. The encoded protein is CASSGEGGRDYGYTF.

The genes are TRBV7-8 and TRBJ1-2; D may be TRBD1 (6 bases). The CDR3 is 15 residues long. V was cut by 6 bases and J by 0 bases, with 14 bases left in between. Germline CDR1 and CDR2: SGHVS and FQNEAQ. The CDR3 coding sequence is TGTGCCAGCAGACCAGACAGGATAGCTAACTATGGCTACACCTTC. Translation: CASRPDRIANYGYTF.

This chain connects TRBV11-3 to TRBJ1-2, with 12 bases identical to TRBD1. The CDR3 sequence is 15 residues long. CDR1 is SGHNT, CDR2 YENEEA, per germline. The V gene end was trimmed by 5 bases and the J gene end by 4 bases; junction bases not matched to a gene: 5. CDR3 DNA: TGTGCCAGCAGCCCCGGGACAGGGGGCAGCTATGGCTACACCTTC. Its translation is CASSPGTGGSYGYTF. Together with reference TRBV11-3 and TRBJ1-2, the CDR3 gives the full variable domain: EAGVVQSPRYKIIEKKQPVAFWCNPISGHNTLYWYLQNLGQGPELLIRYENEEAVDDSQLPKDRFSAERLKGVDSTLKIQPAELGDSAVYLCASSPGTGGSYGYTFGSGTRLTVV.